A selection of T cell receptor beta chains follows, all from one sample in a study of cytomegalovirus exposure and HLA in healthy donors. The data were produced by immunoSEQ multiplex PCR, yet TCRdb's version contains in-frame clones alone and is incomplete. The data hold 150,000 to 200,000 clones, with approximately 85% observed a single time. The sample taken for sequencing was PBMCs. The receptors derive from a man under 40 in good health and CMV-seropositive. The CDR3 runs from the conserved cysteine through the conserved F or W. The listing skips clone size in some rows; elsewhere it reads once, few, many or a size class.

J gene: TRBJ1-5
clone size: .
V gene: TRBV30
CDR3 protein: CAWSGKMTEYSNQPQHF

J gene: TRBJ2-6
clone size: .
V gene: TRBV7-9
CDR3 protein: CASSLGGPLSGANVLTF

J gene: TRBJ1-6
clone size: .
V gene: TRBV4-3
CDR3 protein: CASSQDREMGSPLHF

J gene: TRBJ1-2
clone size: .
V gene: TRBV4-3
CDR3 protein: CASSQEAAHGYTF

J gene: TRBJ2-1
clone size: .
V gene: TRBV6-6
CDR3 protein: CASIGAGGPNEQFF

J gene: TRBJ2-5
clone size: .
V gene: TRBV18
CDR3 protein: CASSPTGQRETQYF

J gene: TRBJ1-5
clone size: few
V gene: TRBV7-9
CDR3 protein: CASSLTGGNQPQHF

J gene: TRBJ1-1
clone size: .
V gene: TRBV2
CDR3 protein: CASGGQSNTEAFF

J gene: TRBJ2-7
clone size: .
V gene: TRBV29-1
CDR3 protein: CSVLDRGGYEQYF

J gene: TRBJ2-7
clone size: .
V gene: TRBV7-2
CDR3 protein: CASSPRLILSYEQYF

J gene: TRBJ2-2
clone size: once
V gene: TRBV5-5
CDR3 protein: CASSSLRSGRAEITGELFF

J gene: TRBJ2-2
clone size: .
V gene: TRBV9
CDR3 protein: CASGVSRTHTGELFF

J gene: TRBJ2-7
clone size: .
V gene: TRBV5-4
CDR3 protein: CASSVTSGTYEQYF

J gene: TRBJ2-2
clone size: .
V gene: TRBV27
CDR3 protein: CASSLRANTGELFF

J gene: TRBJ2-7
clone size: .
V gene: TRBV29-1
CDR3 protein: CSGLKGQGTEQYF

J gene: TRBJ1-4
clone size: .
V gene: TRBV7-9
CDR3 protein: CASSAGQVEKLFF

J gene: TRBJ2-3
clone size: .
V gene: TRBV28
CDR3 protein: CASSFFLAESDTQYF

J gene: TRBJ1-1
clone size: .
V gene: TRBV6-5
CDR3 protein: CASSYSIGGNTEAFF

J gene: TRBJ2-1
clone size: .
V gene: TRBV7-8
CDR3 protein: CASSLVSPYNEQFF

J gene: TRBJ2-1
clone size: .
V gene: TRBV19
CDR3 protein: CASNPGGAYNEQFF

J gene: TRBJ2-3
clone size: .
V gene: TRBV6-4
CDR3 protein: CASSATSGTTTDTQYF

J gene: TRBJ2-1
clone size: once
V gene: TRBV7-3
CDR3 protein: CASSTSGNVYDEQFF

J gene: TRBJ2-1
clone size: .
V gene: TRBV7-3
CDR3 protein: CASTVSGTGNEQFF

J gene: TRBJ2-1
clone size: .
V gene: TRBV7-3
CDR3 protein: CASSFLDYRDNEQFF

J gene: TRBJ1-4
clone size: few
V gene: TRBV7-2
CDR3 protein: CASSPHGSFEKLFF

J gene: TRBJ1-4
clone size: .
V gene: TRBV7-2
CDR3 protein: CASSLYRGEKLFF

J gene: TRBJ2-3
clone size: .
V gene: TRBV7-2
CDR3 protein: CASSLDRGDTQYF

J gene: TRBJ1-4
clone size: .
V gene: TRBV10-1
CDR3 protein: CASPRGQGNEKLFF

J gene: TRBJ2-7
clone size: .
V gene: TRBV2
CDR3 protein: CASSEISRGGEQYF

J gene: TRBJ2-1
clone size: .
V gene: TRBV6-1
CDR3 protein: CASTPGLAGLNEQFF

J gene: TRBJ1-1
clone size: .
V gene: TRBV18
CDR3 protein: CASSPTLTEAFF

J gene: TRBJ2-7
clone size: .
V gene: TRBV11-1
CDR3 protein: CASSSVRDRAYEQYF

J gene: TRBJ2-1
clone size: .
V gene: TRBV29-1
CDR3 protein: CSVERDSDNEQFF

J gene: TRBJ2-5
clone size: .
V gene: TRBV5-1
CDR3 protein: CASSPRDRAIGKETQYF

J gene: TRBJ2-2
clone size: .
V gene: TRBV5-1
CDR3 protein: CASSSLGQGGELFF

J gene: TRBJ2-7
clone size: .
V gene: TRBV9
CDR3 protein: CASSATSGLSYEQYF

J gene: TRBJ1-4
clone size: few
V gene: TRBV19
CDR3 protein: CASSISSPKPWEKLFF

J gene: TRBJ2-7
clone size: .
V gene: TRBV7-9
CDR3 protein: CSSSSTGLTFSYEQYF

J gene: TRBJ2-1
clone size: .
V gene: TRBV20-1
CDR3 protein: CSARSGNEQFF

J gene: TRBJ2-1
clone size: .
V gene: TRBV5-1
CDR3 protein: CASSFTGNPNEQFF

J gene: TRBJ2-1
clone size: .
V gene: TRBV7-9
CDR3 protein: CSSSFSPSEQFF

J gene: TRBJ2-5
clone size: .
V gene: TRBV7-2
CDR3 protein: CASSTSSGPGQSNTQYF

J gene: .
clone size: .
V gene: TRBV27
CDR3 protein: CASSLSQGNSYEQYF

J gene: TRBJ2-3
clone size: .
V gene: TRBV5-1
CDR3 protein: CASSLVSTSTDTQYF

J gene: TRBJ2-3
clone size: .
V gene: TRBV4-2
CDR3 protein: CASSKGLADSDTQYF

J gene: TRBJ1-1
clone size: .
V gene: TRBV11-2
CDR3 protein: CASSNGGGWNTEAFF

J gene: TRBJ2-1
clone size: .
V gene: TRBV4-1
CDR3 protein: CASSREGSHNEQFF

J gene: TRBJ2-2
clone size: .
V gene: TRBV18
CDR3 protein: CASSPGAGNTGELFF

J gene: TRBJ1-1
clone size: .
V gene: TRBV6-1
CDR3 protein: CASRDGGLNTEAFF

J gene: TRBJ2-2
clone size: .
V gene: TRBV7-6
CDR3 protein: CASSYPSGRGLDTGELFF

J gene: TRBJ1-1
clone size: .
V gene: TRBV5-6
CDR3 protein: CASSLAETGGAFF

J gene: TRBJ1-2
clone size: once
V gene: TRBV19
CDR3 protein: CASVPGGSGTNYGYTF